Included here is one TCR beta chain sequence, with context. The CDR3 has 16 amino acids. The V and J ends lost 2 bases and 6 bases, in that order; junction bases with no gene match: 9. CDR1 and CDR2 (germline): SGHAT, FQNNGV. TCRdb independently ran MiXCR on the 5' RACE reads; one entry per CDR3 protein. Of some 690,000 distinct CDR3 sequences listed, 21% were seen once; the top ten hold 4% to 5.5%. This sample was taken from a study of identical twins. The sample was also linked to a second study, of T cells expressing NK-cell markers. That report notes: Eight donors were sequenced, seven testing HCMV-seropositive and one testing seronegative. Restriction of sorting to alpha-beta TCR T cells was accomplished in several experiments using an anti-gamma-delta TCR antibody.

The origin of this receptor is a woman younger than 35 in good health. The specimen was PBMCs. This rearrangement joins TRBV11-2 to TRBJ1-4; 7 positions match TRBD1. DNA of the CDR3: TGTGCCAGCAGCTTATTCCCGGGACAGCCTGATGAAAAACTGTTTTTT. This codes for CASSLFPGQPDEKLFF.